One and the same sample provided the 30 T cell receptor beta chains below, sequenced in a study of T cell responses to AZD1222 COVID-19 vaccine. Using immunoSEQ multiplex PCR, the repertoire was profiled, and TCRdb retains in-frame clones only, with some absent. The sample has 75,000 to 85,000 clones, 87% seen once. The sequencing here drew on peripheral blood, taken on day 0 of AZD1222 vaccination. Receptors originate from an adult in good health.

The V call is TRBV19, the J call TRBJ2-1; 9 bases are shared with TRBD1. V shed 6 bases and J 8 bases; nucleotides not matched to a gene: 5. The germline CDR1 and CDR2 sequences are LNHDA and SQIVND (reference sequence). CDR3 length equals 13 residues. The CDR3 region is CASRGTGGHEQFF. DNA of the CDR3: TGTGCCAGTAGAGGAACAGGGGGCCATGAGCAGTTCTTC.

The V gene is TRBV28, the J gene TRBJ1-5, with 8 bases fitting TRBD1. V gave up 5 bases and J gave up 4 bases; unmatched junction bases: 10. The CDR3 covers 16 residues. Germline V gene data show CDR1 as MDHEN and CDR2 as SYDVKM. This CDR3 reads CASSPGTGGTNQPQHF. In DNA, the CDR3 is TGTGCCAGCAGTCCGGGGACAGGTGGGACTAATCAGCCCCAGCATTTT.

The chain carries TRBV5-1 and TRBJ2-1; D unresolved. This CDR3 spans 16 amino acids. CDR1 and CDR2 (germline): SGHRS, YFSETQ. V was trimmed by 0 bases and J by 0 bases, leaving 10 bases between them. The CDR3 bases are TGCGCCAGCAGCTTGGGATGGACCGCCTCCTACAATGAGCAGTTCTTC. Its translation is CASSLGWTASYNEQFF.

The rearrangement uses TRBV7-2 and TRBJ2-1; 7 positions agree with TRBD1. V was pared by 5 bases and J by 9 bases, with 13 bases of the junction left unmatched. CDR3 size: 15 residues. CDR1 is SGHTA and CDR2 is FQGNSA in the germline V gene. The CDR3 sequence: CASSHERGRNREQFF. The CDR3 DNA is TGTGCCAGCAGCCATGAAAGGGGGCGGAATCGTGAGCAGTTCTTC.

V gene TRBV23-1 combines with J gene TRBJ1-5, with a weak D call TRBD1 (5 bases). TRBV23-1 is noted as an ORF with a role that remains uncertain. Trimming took off 5 bases at V and 3 bases at J, with 14 bases between the two ends. This CDR3 has 15 amino acids. CDR3 region: CASSKETESNQPQHF. The CDR3 nucleotides read TGCGCCAGCAGTAAAGAGACAGAGTCCAATCAGCCCCAGCATTTT.

This clone was seen only once. The chain employs TRBV7-3 and TRBJ2-3; D is ambiguous. Per germline, CDR1 SGHTA and CDR2 FQGTGA. The V end was cut by 5 bases, the J end by 2 bases, with 5 bases between. The CDR3 runs 12 residues. In DNA, the CDR3 is TGTGCCAGCAGCCCAAACACAGATACGCAGTATTTT. Encoded protein: CASSPNTDTQYF.

The rearrangement links TRBV27 to TRBJ1-2, with D possibly being TRBD1 (5 bases). With 8 bases removed from V and 5 bases from J, the gap between germline ends came to 15 bases. The CDR3 totals 13 residues. Germline lookup yields CDR1 MNHEY and CDR2 SMNVEV (reference sequence). This CDR3 is CASRRGLGYGYTF. DNA for the CDR3: TGTGCCAGCCGGCGGGGGTTAGGGTATGGCTACACCTTC.

This clone came up once. The chain recombines TRBV9 with TRBJ1-2, with D unresolved. Looked up from germline, CDR1 is SGDLS and CDR2 is YYNGEE. There are 15 residues in the CDR3. V was shortened by 3 bases and J by 4 bases, with 16 bases between the two germline ends. CDR3 sequence reads: CASSAPPDGLYGYTF. The CDR3 region has the DNA TGTGCCAGCAGCGCCCCTCCGGACGGCCTCTATGGCTACACCTTC.

The chain couples TRBV5-4 to TRBJ1-4, with 7 bases aligning to TRBD1. This CDR3 is built from 16 residues. Per the germline V gene, CDR1 is SGHNT and CDR2 is YYREEE (reference sequence). V lost 4 bases to trimming and J lost 5 bases; unmatched junction nucleotides: 11. The CDR3 DNA sequence: TGTGCCAGCAGCACCTTCCGGGGGACAGACAATGAAAAACTGTTTTTT. This translates into CASSTFRGTDNEKLFF.

V usage is TRBV2 and J usage is TRBJ1-2; 9 bases agree with TRBD1. Trimming removed 9 bases from V and 6 bases from J; junction bases left unmatched: 2. This CDR3 has 11 amino acids. In germline, CDR1 is SNHLY, CDR2 FYNNEI. CDR3 sequence: CARGQGNGYTF. The CDR3 bases are TGTGCCAGAGGACAGGGGAATGGCTACACCTTC.

This chain joins TRBV2 and TRBJ1-2; D is possibly TRBD1 (5 bases). CDR1 SNHLY and CDR2 FYNNEI come from the germline V gene. This CDR3 is 14 amino acids long. The V end lost 5 bases, the J end lost 0 bases, and 10 bases lay between the germline ends. In DNA form, the CDR3 reads TGTGCCAGCAGTCGGGGACTATCTAACTATGGCTACACCTTC. It yields the protein CASSRGLSNYGYTF. The full variable domain, its missing parts supplied by reference TRBV2 and TRBJ1-2, is EPEVTQTPSHQVTQMGQEVILRCVPISNHLYFYWYRQILGQKVEFLVSFYNNEISEKSEIFDDQFSVERPDGSNFTLKIRSTKLEDSAMYFCASSRGLSNYGYTFGSGTRLTVV.

This rearrangement joins TRBV6-4 to TRBJ1-2; TRBD1 agrees at 9 bases. The CDR3 spans 16 residues. The trim removed 4 bases at V and 7 bases at J, leaving 13 bases unmatched. Per the germline V gene, CDR1 is MRHNA and CDR2 is SNTAGT. The CDR3 DNA sequence: TGTGCCAGCAGTGCGGACAGGGGAGTCATGATCGGTGGCTACACCTTC. Its translation is CASSADRGVMIGGYTF.

V is TRBV5-4 and J is TRBJ2-7; D is tentatively TRBD1 or TRBD2 (5 bases each). CDR3 size: 12 residues. V was cut by 0 bases and J by 6 bases, with 7 bases left in between. Germline-derived CDR1 and CDR2 are SGHNT and YYREEE (reference sequence). The CDR3, as DNA: TGTGCCAGCAGCTTGGGAGGGGCCGAGCAGTACTTC. This translates into CASSLGGAEQYF.

CDR3 amino acids: CASREWGSEQFF. The CDR3 region has the DNA TGTGCCAGCAGGGAGTGGGGTTCTGAGCAGTTCTTC. The rearrangement uses TRBV27 and TRBJ2-1, with no clear D. This CDR3 is 12 amino acids long. The germline V gene has CDR1 MNHEY and CDR2 SMNVEV (reference sequence). The V end was cut by 6 bases, the J end by 9 bases, with 12 bases between.

The V and J genes are TRBV7-8 and TRBJ1-2, with D tentatively TRBD1 (6 bases). This CDR3 contains 13 residues. Per germline, CDR1 SGHVS and CDR2 FQNEAQ. V gave up 4 bases and J gave up 6 bases, with 12 bases separating them. The DNA of the CDR3 is TGTGCCAGCAGCTCCATAGGGGGTGATGGCTACACCTTC. It yields the protein CASSSIGGDGYTF.

The chain recombines TRBV3-1 (or the pseudogene TRBV3-2) with TRBJ1-2; a possible D gene is TRBD1 (5 bases). The CDR3 length is 12 residues. CDR1 is LGHDT and CDR2 is YNNKEL in the germline V gene (reference sequence). Trimming removed 1 base from V and 7 bases from J, with 7 bases in between. The CDR3 sequence: CASSQGDGGYTF. The CDR3, as DNA: TGTGCCAGCAGCCAAGGGGACGGTGGCTACACCTTC.

The V call is TRBV7-3, the J call TRBJ2-1; no firm D call. In germline, CDR1 is SGHTA, CDR2 FQGTGA. The CDR3 runs 13 residues. With 5 bases removed from V and 1 base from J, the gap between germline ends came to 6 bases. Here the CDR3 reads CASSHGSYNEQFF. CDR3 DNA sequence: TGTGCCAGCAGCCATGGTTCCTACAATGAGCAGTTCTTC. Full variable domain (outside the CDR3, taken from reference TRBV7-3 and TRBJ2-1): GAGVSQTPSNKVTEKGKYVELRCDPISGHTALYWYRQSLGQGPEFLIYFQGTGAADDSGLPNDRFFAVRPEGSVSTLKIQRTERGDSAVYLCASSHGSYNEQFFGPGTRLTVL.

The chain has TRBV29-1 and TRBJ1-4; D possibly corresponds to TRBD1 (6 bases). The ends were cut back, 7 bases at V and 8 bases at J, with 17 bases in the middle. Germline V gene lookup returns CDR1 SQVTM and CDR2 ANQGSEA. The CDR3 sequence is 13 residues long. The CDR3 nucleotides read TGCAGCGCTGGGGACACCTCTAGGGAAAAACTGTTTTTT. Translation gives CSAGDTSREKLFF.

The chain uses TRBV18 and TRBJ1-1; D may be TRBD1 (5 bases). CDR3 length: 12 residues. With 3 bases removed from V and 6 bases from J, the gap between germline ends came to 8 bases. Looked up from germline, CDR1 is KGHSH and CDR2 is LQKENI. CDR3 sequence (DNA): TGTGCCAGCTCACCCAGGGAGGCTGAAGCTTTCTTT. This gives the protein CASSPREAEAFF.

This sequence joins TRBV19 and TRBJ1-3; unclear D gene. Germline values: CDR1 LNHDA, CDR2 SQIVND (reference sequence). CDR3 size: 15 residues. V was clipped by 7 bases and J by 0 bases, with 13 bases between them. The CDR3 bases are TGTGCCAGTATAGGGTGGAGAAACTCTGGAAACACCATATATTTT. Its translation is CASIGWRNSGNTIYF.

This rearrangement joins TRBV13 to TRBJ2-1; tentative D call: TRBD2 (5 bases). V lost 4 bases to trimming and J lost 6 bases, with 10 bases between them. This CDR3 is 13 amino acids long. From germline, CDR1 is PRHDT and CDR2 FYEKMQ (reference sequence). The CDR3 protein is CASSSRELNEQFF. DNA for the CDR3: TGTGCCAGCAGCTCCCGGGAACTCAATGAGCAGTTCTTC.

This clone was detected once. V is TRBV5-6 and J is TRBJ1-5; D is unresolved. Germline CDR1 reads SGHDT; CDR2 reads YYEEEE. Trimming removed 2 bases at V and 7 bases at J, with 16 bases between. The CDR3 spans 15 residues. CDR3 sequence (DNA): TGTGCCAGCAGCTTAGGTCCCTCTTCGGGGCAGCCCCAGCATTTT. Residues: CASSLGPSSGQPQHF.

V is TRBV11-3 and J is TRBJ2-3, with 11 positions matching TRBD2. This CDR3 is 15 amino acids long. Germline CDR1 SGHNT, CDR2 YENEEA. With 5 bases clipped from V and 6 bases from J, the junction kept 7 bases outside the gene matches. Here the CDR3 DNA reads TGTGCCAGCAGCCTTACTAGCGGGAGAAGGGATACGCAGTATTTT. Translating it yields CASSLTSGRRDTQYF.

The sample holds one count of this clone. The V call is TRBV5-5, the J call TRBJ1-1, with unresolved D. The CDR3 length is 13 residues. Germline CDR1 reads SGHKS; CDR2 reads YYEKEE (reference sequence). Trimming took off 0 bases at V and 6 bases at J, with 9 bases between the two ends. The CDR3 nucleotides are TGTGCCAGCAGCTTGGGGGTTTCCCCTGAAGCTTTCTTT. As protein: CASSLGVSPEAFF.

The V call is TRBV5-1, the J call TRBJ2-1; 11 nucleotides agree with TRBD2. CDR1 is SGHRS and CDR2 is YFSETQ in the germline V gene. Germline trimming cut 5 bases from V and 7 bases from J; bases unmatched to any gene: 2. This CDR3 spans 13 amino acids. The CDR3 reads CASRLAGVNEQFF. The CDR3 DNA follows: TGCGCCAGCAGACTAGCGGGAGTTAATGAGCAGTTCTTC.

This chain uses TRBV7-8 with TRBJ2-1; TRBD2 is a possible D gene (8 bases). From germline, CDR1 is SGHVS and CDR2 FQNEAQ. Trimming stripped 0 bases from V and 9 bases from J, with 27 bases between. This CDR3 comprises 19 residues. CDR3 sequence: CASSLAWSGRTGRQGEQFF. The CDR3 region has the DNA TGTGCCAGCAGCTTAGCGTGGAGCGGGAGAACGGGGAGACAGGGTGAGCAGTTCTTC.

V is TRBV7-9 and J is TRBJ1-2, with D perhaps matching TRBD1 (6 bases). Germline assignment: CDR1 SEHNR and CDR2 FQNEAQ (reference sequence). The CDR3 is made up of 13 amino acids. V gave up 10 bases and J gave up 8 bases, with 20 bases separating them. CDR3 loop: CATDKGGVGGYTF. The CDR3 DNA sequence: TGTGCCACCGATAAAGGGGGGGTCGGCGGCTACACCTTC.

Notes on this clone: The same CDR3 also results from other DNA sequences found in this sample. V is TRBV7-2 and J is TRBJ2-1; D gene ambiguous. Germline V gene data show CDR1 as SGHTA and CDR2 as FQGNSA. With 5 bases removed from V and 5 bases from J, the gap between germline ends came to 10 bases. The CDR3 has 13 residues. The CDR3 region is CASSLGPNNEQFF. The CDR3, as DNA: TGTGCCAGCAGCCTAGGACCAAACAATGAGCAGTTCTTC.

The rearrangement uses TRBV7-2 and TRBJ1-5; possible D gene TRBD1, 5 bases. The length of the CDR3 is 13 residues. Germline-derived CDR1 and CDR2 are SGHTA and FQGNSA. The V end was cut by 4 bases, the J end by 4 bases, with 8 bases between. In nucleotides, the CDR3 is TGTGCCAGCAGCTCCAGGGTAAATCAGCCCCAGCATTTT. Its translation: CASSSRVNQPQHF.

The genes are TRBV7-6 and TRBJ2-7; D might be TRBD2 (5 bases). This CDR3 is 13 amino acids long. V lost 6 bases, J lost 4 bases, and 13 bases lay in between. Germline V lookup: CDR1 SGHVS, CDR2 FNYEAQ. The CDR3 DNA follows: TGTGCCAGCAGTCCTTCACTAGAGTACGAGCAGTACTTC. It yields the protein CASSPSLEYEQYF. Drawing the rest from reference TRBV7-6 and TRBJ2-7, the complete variable domain is GAGVSQSPRYKVTKRGQDVALRCDPISGHVSLYWYRQALGQGPEFLTYFNYEAQQDKSGLPNDRFSAERPEGSISTLTIQRTEQRDSAMYRCASSPSLEYEQYFGPGTRLTVT.